This T cell receptor beta chain is from a study of control samples from healthy donors and cancer patients (dated by TCRdb to 2018 to 2021). Concerning this clone itself: The antigen this receptor binds is unknown. Base quality data are lacking; no much larger clone is found one base away.

Measured from the cysteine to the phenylalanine, the CDR3 is 13 residues long. Kept here is only the CDR3 DNA, which spans 39 bases and is read in frame from base 1. From the germline V gene (reference sequence), CDR1 is LNHDA and CDR2 is SQIVND. Trimming at the junction amounts to 8 bases on V and 2 bases on J, and the germline ends lie 12 bases apart. The library was prepared using the immunoSEQ multiplex PCR assay. TCRdb limited this immuneACCESS table to in-frame rearrangements with V and J called. A share of clones is missing; checked studies link under half to unresolved V genes, and the rest is unexplained. In all, the sample holds fewer than 95,000 clones, and around 85% of those were seen once. Clones ranked in the top ten supply approximately 20% of the sample.

The sequence is built from TRBV19 and TRBJ1-2, with the D segment identity uncertain. The clonotype originates from a man aged 25 to 45 in good health. Sequenced sample: blood. This receptor has the CDR3 CASSTGFNYGYTF. The DNA reads TGTGCCAGTTCAACGGGGTTCAACTATGGCTACACCTTC.